The 24 T cell receptor beta chains given below trace back to one sample, sequenced in a study of blood T cell repertoires in COVID-19. Clones were read by immunoSEQ multiplex PCR, and TCRdb kept only the in-frame ones, dropping some. The sample lists roughly 160,000 clones, approximately 77% occurring once. The sequencing input was peripheral blood. The receptors were gathered from a woman over 75 with active or convalescent COVID-19.

The table lists this clone with a few counts. The V call is TRBV28, the J call TRBJ1-1; weak D call: TRBD1 (6 bases). This CDR3 is 14 amino acids long. Germline CDR1 MDHEN, CDR2 SYDVKM. Deletions cut 11 bases from V and 1 base from J, with 17 bases between. This CDR3 is CAGRPGDRNTEAFF. The CDR3, as DNA: TGTGCCGGACGACCAGGGGATAGGAACACTGAAGCTTTCTTT.

This clone was picked up one time. As DNA, the CDR3 is TGTGCCAGCAGTGAAACACCGGGACTAGCGGGAGATACGCAGTATTTT. It encodes CASSETPGLAGDTQYF. V and J are TRBV6-1 and TRBJ2-3; 12 bases are shared with TRBD2. With 2 bases clipped from V and 5 bases from J, the junction kept 5 bases outside the gene matches. This CDR3 contains 16 residues. Germline V gene lookup returns CDR1 MNHNS and CDR2 SASEGT.

The chain links TRBV12-3 or TRBV12-4 to TRBJ1-1; D remains unclear. The V end lost 2 bases, the J end lost 4 bases, and 8 bases lay between the germline ends. This CDR3 has 13 residues. CDR3: CASSLNPSTEAFF. Here the CDR3 DNA reads TGTGCCAGCAGTTTAAATCCCAGCACTGAAGCTTTCTTT.

V usage is TRBV2 and J usage is TRBJ1-4, with 7 bases identical to TRBD1. CDR3 length: 15 residues. Per germline, CDR1 SNHLY and CDR2 FYNNEI. J was trimmed by 10 bases and V by 6 bases; bases with no gene match: 14. The CDR3 here is CASSPSGTVGGKLFF. In DNA, the CDR3 is TGTGCCAGCAGCCCTTCAGGGACAGTAGGCGGAAAACTGTTTTTT.

This chain connects TRBV7-6 to TRBJ1-2; perhaps TRBD1 as D (6 bases). Trimming removed 5 bases at V and 8 bases at J, with 21 bases between. The CDR3 runs to 15 residues. The V gene's germline CDR1 is SGHVS and CDR2 FNYEAQ. The CDR3 region has the DNA TGTGCCAGCAGCCGACGGGACACGTCCCCGGCAGGCTACACCTTC. Amino acids: CASSRRDTSPAGYTF.

This chain uses TRBV27 with TRBJ1-6; a possible D gene is TRBD1 (6 bases). CDR1 is MNHEY and CDR2 is SMNVEV in the germline V gene (reference sequence). This CDR3 comprises 15 residues. V was clipped by 3 bases and J by 8 bases, with 14 bases between them. The CDR3 coding sequence is TGTGCCAGCAGTTTTAGGGGGGGCTGGGATTCACCCCTCCACTTT. It is translated as CASSFRGGWDSPLHF.

The gene calls are TRBV18 and TRBJ1-2, with D possibly matching TRBD1 (6 bases). CDR1 is KGHSH, CDR2 LQKENI, per germline. Trimming removed 6 bases at V and 3 bases at J, with 14 bases between. This CDR3 spans 14 amino acids. The DNA of the CDR3 is TGTGCCAGCTCCCCCGCAGGGGACCACTATGGCTACACCTTC. This codes for CASSPAGDHYGYTF.

The chain has TRBV19 and TRBJ1-1; 11 bases map to TRBD1. The germline V gene has CDR1 LNHDA and CDR2 SQIVND (reference sequence). The CDR3 has 15 amino acids. V was clipped by 5 bases and J by 6 bases; unmatched bases: 8. The CDR3 DNA reads as TGTGCCAGTAGTGGACAGGGGGCATCGCTCGCTGAAGCTTTCTTT. The encoded protein is CASSGQGASLAEAFF.

The chain employs TRBV5-8 and TRBJ2-2; perhaps TRBD1 as D (5 bases). The V end lost 4 bases, the J end lost 3 bases, and 13 bases lay between the germline ends. CDR1 and CDR2 (germline): SGHTS, YDEGEE. This CDR3 has 15 residues. CDR3 region: CASSHHQGYTGELFF. The CDR3 DNA sequence: TGTGCCAGCAGCCATCACCAGGGATACACCGGGGAGCTGTTTTTT.

This clone was observed a handful of times. V gene TRBV7-3 combines with J gene TRBJ2-2, with 9 bases fitting TRBD2. The V gene end was trimmed by 5 bases and the J gene end by 1 base; junction bases not matched to a gene: 8. The CDR3 covers 17 residues. In germline, CDR1 is SGHTA, CDR2 FQGTGA. CDR3 region: CASSQLGLAQNTGELFF. The CDR3 bases are TGTGCCAGCAGCCAGCTAGGACTAGCGCAGAACACCGGGGAGCTGTTTTTT.

CDR3 nucleotide sequence: TGTGCCATCAGTGAGTCTATTGATCGGTCCTATGGCTACACCTTC. It encodes CAISESIDRSYGYTF. The chain employs TRBV10-3 and TRBJ1-2; D unclear. Germline V gives CDR1 ENHRY, CDR2 SYGVKD. V dropped 0 bases and J dropped 4 bases, with 12 bases sitting between them. The CDR3 extends over 15 amino acids.

This chain connects TRBV5-6 to TRBJ1-2, with 7 bases fitting TRBD1. J lost 4 bases, V lost 4 bases, and 7 bases had no gene match. Per the germline V gene, CDR1 is SGHDT and CDR2 is YYEEEE. The CDR3 sequence is 14 residues long. The CDR3 DNA follows: TGTGCCAGCAGCCCGTACCGGGACAGCTATGGCTACACCTTC. It specifies CASSPYRDSYGYTF.

V is TRBV2 and J is TRBJ1-4; D gene unclear. The V gene lost 7 bases and the J gene lost 3 bases, with 9 bases spanning the gap. This CDR3 spans 13 amino acids. Germline CDR1 and CDR2: SNHLY and FYNNEI. CDR3: CASNGQANEKLFF. As DNA, the CDR3 is TGTGCCAGCAACGGTCAGGCTAATGAAAAACTGTTTTTT.

The chain joins TRBV5-1 to TRBJ2-3; 11 nucleotides agree with TRBD2. This CDR3 region has 14 residues. Germline lookup yields CDR1 SGHRS and CDR2 YFSETQ. Germline trimming cut 4 bases from V and 3 bases from J; bases unmatched to any gene: 1. The CDR3 DNA reads TGCGCCAGCAGCCGGACTAGCGGGACAGATACGCAGTATTTT. It translates to CASSRTSGTDTQYF. The complete variable domain, with remaining parts taken from reference TRBV5-1 and TRBJ2-3, reads KAGVTQTPRYLIKTRGQQVTLSCSPISGHRSVSWYQQTPGQGLQFLFEYFSETQRNKGNFPGRFSGRQFSNSRSEMNVSTLELGDSALYLCASSRTSGTDTQYFGPGTRLTVL.

The V gene is TRBV3-1 (or the pseudogene TRBV3-2), the J gene TRBJ1-1; D call uncertain. The ends were cut back, 0 bases at V and 1 base at J, with 6 bases in the middle. Germline CDR1 reads LGHDT; CDR2 reads YNNKEL (reference sequence). CDR3 size: 14 residues. Written as DNA, the CDR3 is TGTGCCAGCAGCCAAGATTGGGCGAACACTGAAGCTTTCTTT. It yields the protein CASSQDWANTEAFF.

The J gene is TRBJ1-2, the V gene TRBV5-1; no definite D call. Germline-derived CDR1 and CDR2 are SGHRS and YFSETQ. The ends were cut back, 0 bases at V and 3 bases at J, with 9 bases in the middle. The CDR3 runs to 14 residues. The CDR3 loop is CASSLERQDYGYTF. The CDR3 coding sequence is TGCGCCAGCAGCTTGGAACGTCAGGACTATGGCTACACCTTC.

The V and J genes are TRBV5-1 and TRBJ2-6; D unresolved. The germline V gene encodes CDR1 SGHRS and CDR2 YFSETQ. This CDR3 has 14 amino acids. Trimming pared 7 bases from V and 1 base from J, leaving 9 bases between. The CDR3 nucleotides read TGCGCCAGCTACCCCAGTTCTGGGGCCAACGTCCTGACTTTC. Its protein product is CASYPSSGANVLTF.

The chain has TRBV2 and TRBJ2-3; 9 bases are shared with TRBD2. This CDR3 spans 18 amino acids. With V trimmed by 4 bases and J by 2 bases, 13 bases remained unmatched. CDR1 SNHLY and CDR2 FYNNEI come from the germline V gene. Here the CDR3 reads CASSASGKVPRYTDTQYF. The CDR3 DNA follows: TGTGCCAGCAGTGCTAGCGGGAAGGTTCCCCGCTACACAGATACGCAGTATTTT.

The V gene is TRBV19, the J gene TRBJ1-2; TRBD1 matches 9 bases. The CDR3 spans 13 residues. Unmatched junction bases numbered 5, after V lost 4 bases and J lost 8 bases. The germline V gene encodes CDR1 LNHDA and CDR2 SQIVND (reference sequence). CDR3 protein: CASSRTGALGYTF. In DNA, the CDR3 is TGTGCCAGTAGTAGGACAGGGGCCCTCGGCTACACCTTC.

The chain employs TRBV9 and TRBJ1-2, with no clear D. Trimming stripped 3 bases from V and 8 bases from J, with 11 bases between. The CDR3 covers 12 residues. Germline V lookup: CDR1 SGDLS, CDR2 YYNGEE. This chain's CDR3 is CASSGAEEGYTF. In nucleotides, the CDR3 is TGTGCCAGCAGCGGAGCGGAGGAGGGCTACACCTTC.

Note on this clone: The same CDR3 also results from other DNA sequences found in this sample. The rearrangement joins TRBV5-1 to TRBJ1-5, with no clear D. This CDR3 has 13 residues. The germline V and J ends were trimmed by 0 bases and 5 bases, with 6 bases remaining between them. Per germline, CDR1 SGHRS and CDR2 YFSETQ. Here the CDR3 DNA reads TGCGCCAGCAGCTTGGGTCCGGATCAGCCCCAGCATTTT. It yields the protein CASSLGPDQPQHF.

The chain couples TRBV19 to TRBJ2-1; D is unresolved. The CDR3 contains 13 residues. Germline CDR1 reads LNHDA; CDR2 reads SQIVND (reference sequence). The germline V and J ends were trimmed by 10 bases and 4 bases, with 14 bases remaining between them. The DNA of the CDR3 is TGTGCCACCCGAGGAGTAATTTACAATGAGCAGTTCTTC. Translating it yields CATRGVIYNEQFF.

This chain links TRBV30 with TRBJ1-2; 8 bases fit TRBD1. Trimming at V came to 7 bases and at J to 4 bases, leaving 11 bases not matched to a gene. CDR3 length equals 14 residues. Germline-derived CDR1 and CDR2 are GTSNPN and SVGIG (reference sequence). CDR3 coding DNA: TGTGCCTACCCAGGACAGGGTCTAAGCTATGGCTACACCTTC. It is translated as CAYPGQGLSYGYTF.

CDR3 in amino acids: CASSLVDQPQHF. The CDR3 DNA follows: TGTGCCAGCAGTTTAGTAGATCAGCCCCAGCATTTT. The chain recombines TRBV12-3 or TRBV12-4 with TRBJ1-5; D ambiguous. CDR3 size: 12 residues. V was pared by 1 base and J by 5 bases, with 3 bases between.